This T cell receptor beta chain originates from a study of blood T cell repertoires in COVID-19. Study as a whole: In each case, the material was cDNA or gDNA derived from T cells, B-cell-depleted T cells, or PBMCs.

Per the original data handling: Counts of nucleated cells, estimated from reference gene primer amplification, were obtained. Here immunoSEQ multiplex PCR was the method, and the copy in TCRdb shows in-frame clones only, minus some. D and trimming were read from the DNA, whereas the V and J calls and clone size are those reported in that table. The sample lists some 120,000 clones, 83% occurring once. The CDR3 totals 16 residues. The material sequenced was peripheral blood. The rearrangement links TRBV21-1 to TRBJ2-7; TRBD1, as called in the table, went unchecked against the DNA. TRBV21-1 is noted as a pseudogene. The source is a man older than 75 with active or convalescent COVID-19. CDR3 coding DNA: TGTGCCAGCAGCAAAAGACAGGTCTTCGCACACCCAGAGCAGTACTTC. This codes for CASSKRQVFAHPEQYF.